The 26 T cell receptor beta chains below were found in one sample sequenced in a study of control samples from healthy donors and cancer patients. Data came from immunoSEQ multiplex PCR; TCRdb stores just in-frame clones and leaves some out. The sample lists around 80,000 clones; about 94% were seen once. Sequences were obtained from blood. These receptors originate from a woman in her twenties or thirties in good health.

The chain is built from TRBV5-1 and TRBJ1-2, with a weak D call TRBD1 (5 bases). V lost 5 bases and J 3 bases, leaving 11 bases between the germline ends. The CDR3 spans 13 residues. Germline V gene sequence: CDR1 SGHRS, CDR2 YFSETQ. For the CDR3, the DNA is TGCGCCAGCAGTTATGACAGCCACTATGGCTACACCTTC. Translation gives CASSYDSHYGYTF.

This clone has just one count. The chain uses TRBV27 and TRBJ2-3; D gene uncertain. The CDR3 has 15 amino acids. The germline CDR1 and CDR2 sequences are MNHEY and SMNVEV (reference sequence). V lost 2 bases, J lost 6 bases, and 15 bases lay in between. CDR3 sequence: CASSLAGRNLDTQYF. The CDR3 bases are TGTGCCAGCAGTTTAGCCGGACGGAATTTGGATACGCAGTATTTT.

This clone was counted between two and nine times. The rearrangement joins TRBV12-3 or TRBV12-4 to TRBJ1-2, with D perhaps matching TRBD1 (6 bases). The CDR3 is 13 residues long. Trimming removed 3 bases at V and 8 bases at J, with 13 bases between. The CDR3 DNA sequence: TGTGCCAGCAGTTTCGGGGGCGCGAACGGCTACACCTTC. Protein sequence: CASSFGGANGYTF.

This clone was counted between two and nine times. The chain employs TRBV6-1 and TRBJ1-4; no clear D gene. V was shortened by 0 bases and J by 7 bases, with 6 bases between the two germline ends. From germline, CDR1 is MNHNS and CDR2 SASEGT. There are 13 residues in the CDR3. The CDR3 spells CASSEALSEKLFF. CDR3 DNA: TGTGCCAGCAGTGAAGCGCTTAGTGAAAAACTGTTTTTT.

DNA for the CDR3: TGTGCCAGCAGTGATCCGGGCCAACTAGCCAAAAACATTCAGTACTTC. Encoded protein: CASSDPGQLAKNIQYF. This chain links TRBV6-1 with TRBJ2-4; D not resolved. The ends were cut back, 3 bases at V and 0 bases at J, with 12 bases in the middle. This CDR3 has 16 amino acids. Germline lookup yields CDR1 MNHNS and CDR2 SASEGT.

This clone was seen once. J is TRBJ1-4 and V is TRBV4-1, with D tentatively TRBD1 (6 bases). CDR3 length: 17 amino acids. V dropped 4 bases and J dropped 3 bases, with 18 bases sitting between them. The germline gives CDR1 MGHRA, CDR2 YSYEKL. The CDR3 DNA reads as TGCGCCAGCAGCCTAAGCGAGGTCAGGACAGCTAATGAAAAACTGTTTTTT. Protein product: CASSLSEVRTANEKLFF.

V gene TRBV27 combines with J gene TRBJ2-7, with D perhaps TRBD2 (7 bases). The CDR3 length is 13 residues. Deletions cut 6 bases from V and 3 bases from J, with 12 bases between. CDR1 is MNHEY and CDR2 is SMNVEV in the germline V gene (reference sequence). The DNA for the CDR3 is TGTGCCAGCAGGGCGGGGGCTCTCTACGAGCAGTACTTC. It specifies CASRAGALYEQYF.

V usage is TRBV20-1 and J usage is TRBJ1-2, with D unclear. In germline, CDR1 is DFQATT, CDR2 SNEGSKA (reference sequence). CDR3 length equals 12 residues. Trimming stripped 3 bases from V and 2 bases from J, with 7 bases between. The CDR3 here is CSASVRNYGYTF. The CDR3, as DNA: TGCAGTGCTAGTGTGAGAAACTATGGCTACACCTTC.

The chain links TRBV6-5 to TRBJ1-3; D is undetermined. The V and J ends lost 0 bases and 0 bases respectively, with 9 bases between them. Germline CDR1 and CDR2: MNHEY and SVGAGI. The CDR3 runs to 16 residues. Here the CDR3 DNA reads TGTGCCAGCAGTTACTCGAGCAGCAGCTCTGGAAACACCATATATTTT. Translated: CASSYSSSSSGNTIYF.

This chain connects TRBV5-1 to TRBJ1-6, with D perhaps matching TRBD1 (5 bases). The CDR3 runs to 14 residues. Between the trimmed V and J ends, which lost 5 bases and 5 bases, there was a span of 11 bases. Germline V gene sequence: CDR1 SGHRS, CDR2 YFSETQ. The CDR3 DNA is TGCGCCAGCAGGGGAGACAGTAATAATTCACCCCTCCACTTT. This sequence encodes CASRGDSNNSPLHF. Combining the CDR3 with reference TRBV5-1 and TRBJ1-6 gives the whole variable domain KAGVTQTPRYLIKTRGQQVTLSCSPISGHRSVSWYQQTPGQGLQFLFEYFSETQRNKGNFPGRFSGRQFSNSRSEMNVSTLELGDSALYLCASRGDSNNSPLHFGNGTRLTVT.

The J gene is TRBJ1-4, the V gene TRBV2, with 9 positions matching TRBD1. CDR1 and CDR2 from the germline V gene are SNHLY and FYNNEI. The CDR3 sequence is 15 residues long. V trimming: 7 bases; J trimming: 7 bases; junction bases outside the gene matches: 10. This CDR3 is CASIEYGTGFEKLFF. DNA for the CDR3: TGTGCCAGCATTGAGTACGGGACAGGGTTTGAAAAACTGTTTTTT.

The V gene is TRBV30, the J gene TRBJ2-7; a weak D match, TRBD1 (5 bases). Germline CDR1 is GTSNPN and CDR2 is SVGIG (reference sequence). The CDR3 extends over 13 amino acids. V lost 2 bases and J 7 bases, leaving 15 bases between the germline ends. CDR3 protein: CAWSRVRVGEQYV. CDR3 coding DNA: TGTGCCTGGAGTAGGGTCAGGGTGGGGGAGCAGTACGTC.

The chain couples TRBV6-6 to TRBJ2-3; D is possibly TRBD1 or TRBD2 (6 bases each). Germline loops: CDR1 MNHNY, CDR2 SVGAGI (reference sequence). The CDR3 covers 15 residues. V dropped 7 bases and J dropped 5 bases, with 19 bases sitting between them. This CDR3 reads CASKNWGAPRDTQYF. CDR3 DNA sequence: TGTGCCAGCAAGAATTGGGGGGCTCCGAGAGATACGCAGTATTTT.

V usage is TRBV28 and J usage is TRBJ2-7; D ambiguous. The CDR3 totals 12 residues. Between the trimmed V and J ends, which lost 7 bases and 6 bases, there was a span of 13 bases. Germline values: CDR1 MDHEN, CDR2 SYDVKM. The CDR3 loop reads CASTAGGREQYF. The DNA for the CDR3 is TGTGCCAGCACCGCTGGCGGTCGCGAGCAGTACTTC.

In this sample, this clone turned up a few times. The rearrangement joins TRBV3-1 (or the pseudogene TRBV3-2) to TRBJ1-4, with a possible D match to TRBD1 (6 bases). This CDR3 is built from 14 residues. The V and J ends lost 5 bases and 4 bases respectively, with 11 bases between them. Per germline, CDR1 LGHDT and CDR2 YNNKEL (reference sequence). This chain's CDR3 is CASSRQAFNEKLFF. The DNA for the CDR3 is TGTGCCAGCAGCAGACAGGCGTTTAATGAAAAACTGTTTTTT.

The chain employs TRBV6-5 and TRBJ1-5, with a possible D match to TRBD1 (5 bases). The CDR3 covers 14 residues. Trimming took off 8 bases at V and 6 bases at J, with 17 bases between the two ends. Germline V CDR1 and CDR2: MNHEY, SVGAGI. The CDR3 nucleotides read TGTGCCAGCTCCCGGGCAGGGTTAGGTCAGCCCCAGCATTTT. Amino acids: CASSRAGLGQPQHF.

J is TRBJ1-5 and V is TRBV7-2; tentative D call: TRBD1 (5 bases). The V gene lost 2 bases and the J gene lost 6 bases, with 8 bases spanning the gap. CDR1 is SGHTA, CDR2 FQGNSA, per germline. The CDR3 totals 13 residues. The CDR3 coding sequence is TGTGCCAGCAGCTTAACAGGACGTCAGCCCCAGCATTTT. This encodes CASSLTGRQPQHF.

This chain joins TRBV6-1 and TRBJ2-7; 8 nucleotides line up with TRBD2. Germline V CDR1 and CDR2: MNHNS, SASEGT. V gave up 0 bases and J gave up 4 bases; unmatched junction bases: 5. CDR3 length equals 15 residues. CDR3: CASSEAERGKYEQYF. CDR3 nucleotide sequence: TGTGCCAGCAGTGAAGCGGAGCGGGGGAAATACGAGCAGTACTTC.

CDR3: CASSSSGAGTGELFF. The DNA of the CDR3 is TGCGCCAGCAGCTCTAGCGGGGCTGGCACCGGGGAGCTGTTTTTT. V gene TRBV5-1 combines with J gene TRBJ2-2, with 9 bases aligning to TRBD2. Germline CDR1 reads SGHRS; CDR2 reads YFSETQ. The CDR3 extends over 15 amino acids. The V gene end was trimmed by 3 bases and the J gene end by 4 bases; junction bases not matched to a gene: 4.

The V gene is TRBV4-2, the J gene TRBJ2-3; either TRBD1 or TRBD2 may fit D (7 bases each). Trimming pared 4 bases from V and 2 bases from J, leaving 16 bases between. This CDR3 comprises 16 residues. Germline assignment: CDR1 LGHNA and CDR2 YNFKEQ. The DNA for the CDR3 is TGTGCCAGCAGCCTTGCGCGGGGGACAGACACAGATACGCAGTATTTT. Translating gives CASSLARGTDTDTQYF.

This chain joins TRBV19 and TRBJ1-1; a possible D gene is TRBD1 (6 bases). This CDR3 region has 17 residues. The V gene's germline CDR1 is LNHDA and CDR2 SQIVND (reference sequence). The germline V and J ends were trimmed by 4 bases and 1 base, with 19 bases remaining between them. The CDR3: CASSTRKGGSANTEAFF. The CDR3, as DNA: TGTGCCAGTAGTACTCGAAAGGGGGGATCGGCGAACACTGAAGCTTTCTTT.

V usage is TRBV29-1 and J usage is TRBJ1-1, with D perhaps matching TRBD1 (5 bases). The CDR3 runs 10 residues. CDR1 is SQVTM, CDR2 ANQGSEA, per germline. CDR3 loop: CGGQNTEAFF. CDR3 DNA sequence: TGCGGAGGACAAAACACTGAAGCTTTCTTT.

The genes are TRBV2 and TRBJ1-1; D not certain. Germline values: CDR1 SNHLY, CDR2 FYNNEI. Trimming removed 8 bases at V and 6 bases at J, with 16 bases between. This CDR3 is built from 13 residues. This CDR3 reads CASVEYARSEAFF. As DNA, the CDR3 is TGTGCCAGCGTGGAATACGCCCGCTCTGAAGCTTTCTTT.

J is TRBJ2-1 and V is TRBV27; D call uncertain. The CDR3 length is 11 residues. Trimming removed 8 bases at V and 7 bases at J, with 9 bases between. The germline CDR1 and CDR2 sequences are MNHEY and SMNVEV (reference sequence). The CDR3 is CASQGGNEQFF. CDR3 nucleotides: TGTGCCAGCCAAGGTGGTAATGAGCAGTTCTTC.

The V call is TRBV19, the J call TRBJ1-1; 10 nucleotides line up with TRBD1. With V trimmed by 1 base and J by 4 bases, 15 bases remained unmatched. CDR3 length equals 19 residues. Germline V gene data show CDR1 as LNHDA and CDR2 as SQIVND (reference sequence). CDR3 coding DNA: TGTGCCAGTAGTATAGGGCCGGGACAGGGGTTTCGGGCGGGCACTGAAGCTTTCTTT. It specifies CASSIGPGQGFRAGTEAFF.

The gene calls are TRBV7-8 and TRBJ1-1; the D is unclear. The V end lost 5 bases, the J end lost 2 bases, and 9 bases lay between the germline ends. Germline lookup yields CDR1 SGHVS and CDR2 FQNEAQ. The CDR3 loop spans 13 amino acids. CDR3 DNA sequence: TGTGCCAGCAGCAACACACTTAACACTGAAGCTTTCTTT. Translating it yields CASSNTLNTEAFF.